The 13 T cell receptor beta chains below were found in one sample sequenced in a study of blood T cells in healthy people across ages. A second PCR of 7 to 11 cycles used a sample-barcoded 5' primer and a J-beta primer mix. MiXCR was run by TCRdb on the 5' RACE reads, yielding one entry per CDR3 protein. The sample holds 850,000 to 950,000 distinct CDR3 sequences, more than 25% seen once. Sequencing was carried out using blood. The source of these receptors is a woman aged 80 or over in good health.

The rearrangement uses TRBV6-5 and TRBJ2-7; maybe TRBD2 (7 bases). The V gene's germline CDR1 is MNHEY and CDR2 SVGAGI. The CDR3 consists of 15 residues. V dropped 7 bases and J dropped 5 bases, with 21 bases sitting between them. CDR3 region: CASTTRGGGRNEQYF. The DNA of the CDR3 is TGTGCCAGCACCACCAGGGGCGGGGGCAGGAACGAGCAGTACTTC.

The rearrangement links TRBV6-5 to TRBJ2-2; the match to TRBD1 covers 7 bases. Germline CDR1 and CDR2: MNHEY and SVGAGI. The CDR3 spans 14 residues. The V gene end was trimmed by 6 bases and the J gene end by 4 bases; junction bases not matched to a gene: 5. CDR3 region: CASSPGQLTGELFF. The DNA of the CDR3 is TGTGCCAGCAGCCCGGGACAGCTCACCGGGGAGCTGTTTTTT.

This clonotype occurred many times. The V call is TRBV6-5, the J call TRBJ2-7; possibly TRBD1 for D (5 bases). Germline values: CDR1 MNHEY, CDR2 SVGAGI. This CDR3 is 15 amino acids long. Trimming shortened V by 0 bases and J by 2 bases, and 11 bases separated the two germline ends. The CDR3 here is CASSYSGSGPYEQYF. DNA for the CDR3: TGTGCCAGCAGTTACTCCGGGTCAGGGCCCTACGAGCAGTACTTC.

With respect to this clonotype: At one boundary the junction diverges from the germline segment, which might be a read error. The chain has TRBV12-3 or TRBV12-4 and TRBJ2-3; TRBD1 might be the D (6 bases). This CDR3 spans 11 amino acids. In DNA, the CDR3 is TGTGCCAGCAGTTTATCAGGGGTGGAGTATTTC. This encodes CASSLSGVEYF.

CDR3 bases: TGCAGTGCTATCGTAAGGGAGACCCAGTACTTC. The encoded protein is CSAIVRETQYF. The rearrangement uses TRBV20-1 and TRBJ2-5, with D hard to call. Trimming stripped 4 bases from V and 5 bases from J, with 8 bases between. This CDR3 region has 11 residues. Germline assignment: CDR1 DFQATT and CDR2 SNEGSKA (reference sequence).

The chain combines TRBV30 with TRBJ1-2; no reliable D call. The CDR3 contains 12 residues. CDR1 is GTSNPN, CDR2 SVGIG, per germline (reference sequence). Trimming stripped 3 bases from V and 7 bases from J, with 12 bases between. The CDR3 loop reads CAWRIGCGGYTF. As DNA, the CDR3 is TGTGCCTGGAGAATAGGGTGTGGTGGCTACACCTTC.

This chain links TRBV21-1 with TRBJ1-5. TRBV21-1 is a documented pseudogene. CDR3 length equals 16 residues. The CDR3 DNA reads TGTGCCAGCAGCAACCCATGGAGGAGGGCGGTTCAGCCCCAGCATTTT. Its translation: CASSNPWRRAVQPQHF.

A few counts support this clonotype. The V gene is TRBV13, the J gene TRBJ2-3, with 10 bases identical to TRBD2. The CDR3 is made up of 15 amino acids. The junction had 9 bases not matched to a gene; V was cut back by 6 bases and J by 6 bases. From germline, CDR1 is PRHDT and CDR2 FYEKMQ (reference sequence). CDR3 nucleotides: TGTGCCAGCAGACGCAGCGGGGGGGCGACGGATACGCAGTATTTT. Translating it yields CASRRSGGATDTQYF.

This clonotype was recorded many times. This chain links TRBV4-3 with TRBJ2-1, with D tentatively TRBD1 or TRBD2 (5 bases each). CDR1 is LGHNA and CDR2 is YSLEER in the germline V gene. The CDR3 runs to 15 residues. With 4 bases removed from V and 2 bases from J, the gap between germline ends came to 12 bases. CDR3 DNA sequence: TGCGCCAGCAGCCCCAGCAGGGAGACCTACAATGAGCAGTTCTTC. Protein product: CASSPSRETYNEQFF.

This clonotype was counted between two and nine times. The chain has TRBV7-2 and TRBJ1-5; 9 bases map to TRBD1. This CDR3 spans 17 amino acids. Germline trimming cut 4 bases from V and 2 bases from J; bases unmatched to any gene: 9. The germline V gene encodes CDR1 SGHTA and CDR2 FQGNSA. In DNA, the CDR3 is TGTGCCAGCAGCTCATACAGGGGGCTTTTGGGCAATCAGCCCCAGCATTTT. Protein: CASSSYRGLLGNQPQHF. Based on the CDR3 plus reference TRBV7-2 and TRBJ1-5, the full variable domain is GAGVSQSPSNKVTEKGKDVELRCDPISGHTALYWYRQSLGQGLEFLIYFQGNSAPDKSGLPSDRFSAERTGGSVSTLTIQRTQQEDSAVYLCASSSYRGLLGNQPQHFGDGTRLSIL.

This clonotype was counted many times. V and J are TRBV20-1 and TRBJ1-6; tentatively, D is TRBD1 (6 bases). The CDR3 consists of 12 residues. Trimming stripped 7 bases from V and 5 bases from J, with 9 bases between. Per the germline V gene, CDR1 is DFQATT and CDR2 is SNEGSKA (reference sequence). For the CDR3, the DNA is TGCAGTGTACAGGGCAATAATTCACCCCTCCACTTT. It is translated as CSVQGNNSPLHF.

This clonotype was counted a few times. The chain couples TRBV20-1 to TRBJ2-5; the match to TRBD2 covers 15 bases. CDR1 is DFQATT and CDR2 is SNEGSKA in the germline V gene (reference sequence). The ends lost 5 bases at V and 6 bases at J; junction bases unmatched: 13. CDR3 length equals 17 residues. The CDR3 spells CSAPTPGLAGGLKTQYF. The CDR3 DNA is TGCAGTGCTCCAACCCCGGGACTAGCGGGGGGCCTGAAGACCCAGTACTTC.

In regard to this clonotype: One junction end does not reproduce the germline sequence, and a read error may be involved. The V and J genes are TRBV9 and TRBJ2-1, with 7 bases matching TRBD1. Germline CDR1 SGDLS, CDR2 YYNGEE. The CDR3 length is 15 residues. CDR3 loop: CASSVGQGSCNEQFF. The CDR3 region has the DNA TGTGCCAGCAGCGTAGGACAGGGTTCCTGCAATGAGCAGTTCTTC.